These T cell receptor beta chains were read from a single sample in a study of a mutant IDH1 vaccine in newly diagnosed glioma. Clones were sequenced by immunoSEQ multiplex PCR, and TCRdb holds only the in-frame ones, with some missing. Counted here are nearly 50,000 clones, around 86% occurring once; the ten biggest clones make up 2% to 2.5%. Source: PBMCs, taken from a glioma patient treated with radiotherapy, temozolomide or both. All receptors derive from a man between 35 and 55 years old with glioma. Each CDR3 is given with its conserved first and last residue. D genes are given only for firm matches. For some rows the clone size is stated as once, few or many, or as a class when expanded; others skip it.

D | J | length | V | size | DNA | CDR3
- | TRBJ1-1 | 14 | TRBV6-5 | - | TGTGCCAGCAGTAGGGGCTCATCGGGGCTTGAAGCTTTCTTT | CASSRGSSGLEAFF
TRBD1 | TRBJ2-3 | 15 | TRBV25-1 | - | TGTGCCAGCAGTGAAGGACAGGGGGCGGCAGATACGCAGTATTTT | CASSEGQGAADTQYF
TRBD2 | TRBJ2-7 | 16 | TRBV7-2 | - | TGTGCCAGCAGCTCTAGCGGGAGGGGGGGGACGGTTGAGCAGTACTTC | CASSSSGRGGTVEQYF
- | TRBJ2-2 | 11 | TRBV20-1 | - | TGCAGTGCTAGAGATAGGCGGGAGCTGTTTTTT | CSARDRRELFF
- | TRBJ2-3 | 15 | TRBV28 | - | TGTGCCAGCAGTTTATGGCAAATAGGCACAGATACGCAGTATTTT | CASSLWQIGTDTQYF
TRBD1 | TRBJ2-7 | 14 | TRBV4-1 | - | TGCGCCAGCAGCAGGGACAGGGCTGCCTACGAGCAGTACTTC | CASSRDRAAYEQYF
- | TRBJ1-2 | 12 | TRBV4-1 | few | TGCGCCAGCAGCCCGGACAGCTATGGCTACACCTTC | CASSPDSYGYTF
- | TRBJ1-3 | 14 | TRBV7-2 | once | TGTGCCAGCAGCTTAGGGAGCTCTGGAAACACCATATATTTT | CASSLGSSGNTIYF
- | TRBJ2-3 | 15 | TRBV2 | - | TGTGCCGATTCGGCGGAGAGCGGCTTCACAGATACGCAGTATTTT | CADSAESGFTDTQYF
- | TRBJ1-2 | 13 | TRBV4-3 | - | TGCGCCAGCAGCCAAGTTGCAGGGAACGGCTACACCTTC | CASSQVAGNGYTF
- | TRBJ2-1 | 15 | TRBV5-1 | - | TGCGCCAGCAGCTTGGTGGCGATTTCGAGAAATGAGCAGTTCTTC | CASSLVAISRNEQFF
- | TRBJ2-3 | 14 | TRBV10-3 | - | TGTGCCATCAGTGACAGGTCGAGCACAGATACGCAGTATTTT | CAISDRSSTDTQYF
- | TRBJ1-1 | 12 | TRBV7-8 | - | TGTGCCAGCAGCTTTCCTGGCACTGAAGCTTTCTTT | CASSFPGTEAFF
- | TRBJ2-7 | 14 | TRBV14 | once | TGTGCCAGCAGCCAAGATCTAGGAGGATCCGAGCAGTACTTC | CASSQDLGGSEQYF
- | TRBJ2-7 | 14 | TRBV18 | - | TGTGCCAGCTCACCAGACGCGAGCTCCTACGAGCAGTACTTC | CASSPDASSYEQYF
- | TRBJ2-3 | 15 | TRBV13 | - | TGTGCCAGCAGCTTATTAATCCAGAGCACAGATACGCAGTATTTT | CASSLLIQSTDTQYF
TRBD2 | TRBJ2-7 | 15 | TRBV19 | - | TGTGCCAGTAGCCGAGCGGGAGGTCCCTCCTACGAGCAGTACTTC | CASSRAGGPSYEQYF
- | TRBJ2-5 | 15 | TRBV18 | - | TGTGCCAGCTCACCGGCACCGGGGGTCCAAGAGACCCAGTACTTC | CASSPAPGVQETQYF
- | TRBJ2-2 | 13 | TRBV5-1 | - | TGCGCCAGCAGATCCGGGAACGGCCGGGAGCTGTTTTTT | CASRSGNGRELFF
TRBD1 | TRBJ1-2 | 14 | TRBV7-9 | - | TGTGCCAGCAGCTTAGGGGTTCAGACAGGGGACTACACCTTC | CASSLGVQTGDYTF
TRBD1 | TRBJ2-5 | 16 | TRBV6-1 | - | TGTGCCAGCAGTGAAGACTCGGGACAGGGGGCAGAGACCCAGTACTTC | CASSEDSGQGAETQYF
- | TRBJ2-7 | 14 | TRBV21-1 | - | TGTGCCAGCAACGTAGCCCTAAGCTACTACGAGCAGTACTTC | CASNVALSYYEQYF
- | TRBJ1-5 | 14 | TRBV6-5 | few | TGTGCCAGCAGCAGTGGCCGGAGGTTTCAGCCCCAGCATTTT | CASSSGRRFQPQHF
- | TRBJ1-1 | 12 | TRBV28 | once | TGTGCCAGCAGTTTTGTGGAGATTGAAGCTTTCTTT | CASSFVEIEAFF
- | TRBJ1-5 | 14 | TRBV25-1 | - | TGTGCCAGCTCCTCCAACAGGGCCAATCAGCCCCAGCATTTT | CASSSNRANQPQHF
TRBD2 | TRBJ2-6 | 18 | TRBV9 | - | TGTGCCAGCAGCGTAACGGGACTAGCGGGCTCTGGGGCCAACGTCCTGACTTTC | CASSVTGLAGSGANVLTF
- | TRBJ2-1 | 14 | TRBV5-4 | - | TGTGCCAGCAGTTCCCAAAGCGGTTACAATGAGCAGTTCTTC | CASSSQSGYNEQFF
- | TRBJ1-1 | 13 | TRBV9 | - | TGTGCCAGCAGCGTAGGAGACCGCCATGAAGCTTTCTTT | CASSVGDRHEAFF
- | TRBJ2-2 | 14 | TRBV7-2 | - | TGTGCCAGCAGGGATCAGGCCAACACCGGGGAGCTGTTTTTT | CASRDQANTGELFF
- | TRBJ2-6 | 13 | TRBV28 | - | TGTGCCAGCTCTGAACCTGGGGCCAACGTCCTGACTTTC | CASSEPGANVLTF
- | TRBJ2-7 | 14 | TRBV4-1 | - | TGCGCCAGCAGCCAAGGAGAGGGACTCTACGAGCAGTACTTC | CASSQGEGLYEQYF
- | TRBJ2-2 | 16 | TRBV6-1 | - | TGTGCCAGCAGTGAATTGGGGGGTTTTAACACCGGGGAGCTGTTTTTT | CASSELGGFNTGELFF
TRBD1 | TRBJ2-7 | 14 | TRBV7-9 | - | TGTGCCAGCCAGAGGCGGGACAGGGCCCACGAGCAGTACTTC | CASQRRDRAHEQYF
TRBD1 | TRBJ2-7 | 16 | TRBV10-1 | - | TGCGCCAGCAGTACCCGGACAGGGCCTCGTTTGGGGGAGCAGTACTTC | CASSTRTGPRLGEQYF
- | TRBJ2-2 | 15 | TRBV12-5 | - | TGTGCTAGTGGTTTGGTACGCCTTTTAACCGGGGAGCTGTTTTTT | CASGLVRLLTGELFF
TRBD2 | TRBJ2-2 | 15 | TRBV2 | once | TGTGCCAGACTCCAGGGAGGGAGGGGCACCGGGGAGCTGTTTTTT | CARLQGGRGTGELFF
- | TRBJ2-7 | 14 | TRBV5-4 | - | TGTGCCAGCAGCTTGACCAGGGATAGCTACGAGCAGTACTTC | CASSLTRDSYEQYF
- | TRBJ1-3 | 16 | TRBV7-9 | few | TGTGCCAGCAGCTTAGAAGGTCTCCCCTCTGGAAACACCATATATTTT | CASSLEGLPSGNTIYF
- | TRBJ1-5 | 15 | TRBV19 | few | TGTGCCAGTATTCGTAGTGGGAGCATGAATCAGCCCCAGCATTTT | CASIRSGSMNQPQHF
TRBD1 | TRBJ2-6 | 19 | TRBV19 | - | TGTGCCAGTAGTATAACCTCCGGGACAGGGGCCTCTGGGGCCAACGTCCTGACTTTC | CASSITSGTGASGANVLTF
- | TRBJ2-7 | 14 | TRBV5-5 | - | TGTGCCAGCAGCTTGGAAGGCAGGGTCCACGAGCAGTACTTC | CASSLEGRVHEQYF
- | TRBJ2-7 | 12 | TRBV7-2 | - | TGTGCCAGCAGTCGAAGGGCCTACGAGCAGTACTTC | CASSRRAYEQYF
- | TRBJ2-5 | 14 | TRBV6-5 | - | TGTGCCAGCAGTTACGTTAGCTTATTAGAGACCCAGTACTTC | CASSYVSLLETQYF
TRBD1 | TRBJ2-7 | 16 | TRBV5-6 | - | TGTGCCAGCAGCTTTGGGAGACAGGGGGCGGCCTACGAGCAGTACTTC | CASSFGRQGAAYEQYF
- | TRBJ2-1 | 12 | TRBV7-9 | - | TGTGCCAGCAGCTTAATTGGTAATGAGCAGTTCTTC | CASSLIGNEQFF
- | TRBJ2-7 | 13 | TRBV2 | once | TGTGCCAGCAGTGAGACTCCCAACTACGAGCAGTACTTC | CASSETPNYEQYF
TRBD1 | TRBJ2-7 | 14 | TRBV19 | - | TGTGCCAGTAGTCCATATTCAGGGACAGGGGAGCAGTACTTC | CASSPYSGTGEQYF
- | TRBJ2-3 | 14 | TRBV10-3 | - | TGTGCCATCAGCATCGAAACAGGCACAGATACGCAGTATTTT | CAISIETGTDTQYF
- | TRBJ1-2 | 16 | TRBV7-2 | medium-sized | TGTGCCAGCAGCTTAGAGGGCCGGGGGGCTGGGTATGGCTACACCTTC | CASSLEGRGAGYGYTF
- | TRBJ1-1 | 13 | TRBV28 | - | TGTGCCAGCAGTTTATTAGGGGTCACTGAAGCTTTCTTT | CASSLLGVTEAFF
- | TRBJ2-1 | 11 | TRBV7-2 | - | TGTGCCAGCAGCTTGGGGGGTGAGCAGTTCTTC | CASSLGGEQFF
- | TRBJ1-1 | 15 | TRBV18 | few | TGTGCCAGCTCACCCTTACTCGAGACACACACTGAAGCTTTCTTT | CASSPLLETHTEAFF
- | TRBJ1-3 | 12 | TRBV19 | - | TGTGCCAGCTCTCTTTCTGGAAACACCATATATTTT | CASSLSGNTIYF
TRBD2 | TRBJ2-5 | 14 | TRBV6-5 | - | TGTGCCGCCAGGGCTAGCGGGAGCTGGGGGACCCAGTACTTC | CAARASGSWGTQYF
- | TRBJ1-4 | 13 | TRBV2 | - | TGTGCCAGCAGGACCCGGGGGACCTCGGGACTGTTTTTT | CASRTRGTSGLFF
- | TRBJ1-1 | 13 | TRBV2 | - | TGTGCCACCAAGATACAGGGTGACACTGAAGCTTTCTTT | CATKIQGDTEAFF
TRBD1 | TRBJ2-2 | 14 | TRBV19 | - | TGTGCCAGTATGGTGGACAGGGGCACCGGGGAGCTGTTTTTT | CASMVDRGTGELFF
- | TRBJ1-2 | 14 | TRBV15 | - | TGTGCCACCAGCGTAGGGAGGGGGAACTATGGCTACACCTTC | CATSVGRGNYGYTF
- | TRBJ2-3 | 14 | TRBV10-1 | - | TGCGCCAGCGGGACCGTGAAAGTCACAGATACGCAGTATTTT | CASGTVKVTDTQYF